These 7 T cell receptor beta chains originate from one sample sequenced in a study of beta chain features in type 1 diabetes. The entirety of the isolated RNA underwent reverse transcription, so expressed TCRB transcripts were sequenced. Sequenced by immunoSEQ multiplex PCR; TCRdb stores in-frame clones only, minus some. This table holds about 150,000 clones, approximately 9% found once. Material for sequencing was central memory CD4+ T cells from blood. The receptor source for this set is a woman aged 18-35 years in good health.

This clone was counted only a few times. The gene calls are TRBV10-3 and TRBJ2-5, with 7 bases matching TRBD1. The germline gives CDR1 ENHRY, CDR2 SYGVKD. CDR3 size: 17 residues. Germline trimming cut 0 bases from V and 6 bases from J; bases unmatched to any gene: 13. CDR3: CAISESPYRDSKKTQYF. CDR3 DNA: TGTGCCATCAGTGAGTCCCCCTACCGGGACAGTAAGAAGACCCAGTACTTC.

This clone has only a few counts. CDR3 sequence reads: CASSFGGAGTDTQYF. In DNA, the CDR3 is TGTGCCAGCAGTTTTGGGGGGGCGGGCACAGATACGCAGTATTTT. The rearrangement joins TRBV27 to TRBJ2-3; TRBD2 is a possible D gene (7 bases). The CDR3 spans 15 residues. Germline CDR1 is MNHEY and CDR2 is SMNVEV (reference sequence). V was pared by 3 bases and J by 1 base, with 11 bases between.

This clone is deemed medium-sized. V is TRBV15 and J is TRBJ2-6; D ambiguous. This CDR3 comprises 13 residues. CDR1 is LNHNV, CDR2 YYDKDF, per germline (reference sequence). V was shortened by 6 bases and J by 4 bases, with 7 bases between the two germline ends. The CDR3 loop reads CATRVRGANVLTF. The CDR3 DNA follows: TGTGCCACCAGGGTGAGGGGGGCCAACGTCCTGACTTTC.

This clone has at least ten counts. The chain links TRBV11-3 to TRBJ2-1, with D perhaps matching TRBD2 (6 bases). Trimming left V 7 bases short and J 2 bases short, with 9 bases between. The germline gives CDR1 SGHNT, CDR2 YENEEA. This CDR3 comprises 13 residues. The CDR3 sequence is CASMGGTYNEQFF. CDR3 in DNA: TGTGCCAGCATGGGCGGGACCTACAATGAGCAGTTCTTC.

This clone showed up just a few times. The chain uses TRBV11-2 and TRBJ1-4, with D possibly TRBD1 on 5 matching bases. The CDR3 totals 13 residues. Germline V gene sequence: CDR1 SGHAT, CDR2 FQNNGV. The germline V and J ends were trimmed by 3 bases and 8 bases, with 10 bases remaining between them. Here the CDR3 reads CASSLGLEEKLFF. The CDR3 nucleotides read TGTGCCAGCAGCTTGGGACTAGAAGAAAAACTGTTTTTT.

V and J are TRBV19 and TRBJ2-1, with TRBD2 matching 15 bases. V trimming: 6 bases; J trimming: 9 bases; junction bases outside the gene matches: 6. The CDR3 runs 15 residues. From germline, CDR1 is LNHDA and CDR2 SQIVND (reference sequence). The CDR3 DNA follows: TGTGCCAGTAGGCTACCGGGACTAGCGGGGGGTGAGCAGTTCTTC. It codes for CASRLPGLAGGEQFF.

The chain couples TRBV2 to TRBJ1-1; unclear D gene. CDR1 is SNHLY and CDR2 is FYNNEI in the germline V gene. The CDR3 runs to 13 residues. V was trimmed by 5 bases and J by 1 base, leaving 8 bases between them. The CDR3: CASSFQENTEAFF. The CDR3 coding sequence is TGTGCCAGCAGTTTCCAGGAGAACACTGAAGCTTTCTTT. The full variable domain, its missing parts supplied by reference TRBV2 and TRBJ1-1, is EPEVTQTPSHQVTQMGQEVILRCVPISNHLYFYWYRQILGQKVEFLVSFYNNEISEKSEIFDDQFSVERPDGSNFTLKIRSTKLEDSAMYFCASSFQENTEAFFGQGTRLTVV.